The present T cell receptor (beta chain) was sequenced within a study of T cells in localized non-small cell lung cancer. On this clone itself: Its antigen is not known.

General study findings and limits: Longer overall survival was associated with a higher density of T cells in the blood. Compared with tumor, uninvolved adjacent lung displayed greater T cell clonality, ranking highest overall.

Sequencing used immunoSEQ multiplex PCR; TCRdb keeps in-frame clones, though not all of them. The sample has 26,000 or so clones; 80% to 90% are singletons. The sample consisted of peripheral blood, taken before any cancer treatment. The sequence derives from a female donor aged 60 or older with stage I lung adenocarcinoma.

The CDR3 region is CASSSGQFSNYGYTF. The CDR3 nucleotides read TGTGCCAGCAGCTCGGGACAGTTCTCTAACTATGGCTACACCTTC. The chain carries TRBV6-6 and TRBJ1-2; the match to TRBD1 covers 7 bases. V shed 6 bases, J shed 0 bases, and the junction held 7 bases outside the gene matches. The CDR3 extends over 15 amino acids. The germline gives CDR1 MNHNY, CDR2 SVGAGI (reference sequence).